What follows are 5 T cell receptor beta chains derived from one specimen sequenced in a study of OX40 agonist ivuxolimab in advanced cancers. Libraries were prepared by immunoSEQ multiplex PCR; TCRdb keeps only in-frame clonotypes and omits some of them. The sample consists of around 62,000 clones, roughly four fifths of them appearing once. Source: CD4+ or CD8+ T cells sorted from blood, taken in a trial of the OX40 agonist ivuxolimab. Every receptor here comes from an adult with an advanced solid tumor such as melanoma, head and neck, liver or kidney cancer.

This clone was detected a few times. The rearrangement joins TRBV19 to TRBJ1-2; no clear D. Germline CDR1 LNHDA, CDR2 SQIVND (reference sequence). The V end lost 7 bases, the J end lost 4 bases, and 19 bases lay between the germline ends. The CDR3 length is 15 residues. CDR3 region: CASMDTPGDFYGYTF. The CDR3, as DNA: TGTGCCAGTATGGATACGCCAGGTGATTTCTATGGCTACACCTTC.

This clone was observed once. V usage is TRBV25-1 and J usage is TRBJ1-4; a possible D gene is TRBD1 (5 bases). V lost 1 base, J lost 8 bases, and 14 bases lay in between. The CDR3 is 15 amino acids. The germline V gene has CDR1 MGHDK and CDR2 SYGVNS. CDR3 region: CASSELGGRTEKLFF. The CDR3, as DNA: TGTGCCAGCAGTGAATTGGGGGGTCGGACGGAAAAACTGTTTTTT.

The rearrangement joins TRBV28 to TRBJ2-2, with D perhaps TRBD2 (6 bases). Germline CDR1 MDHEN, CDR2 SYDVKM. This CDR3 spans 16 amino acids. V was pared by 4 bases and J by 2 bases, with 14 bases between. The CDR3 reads CASSSGVRVNTGELFF. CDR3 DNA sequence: TGTGCCAGCAGTTCGGGGGTTAGGGTTAACACCGGGGAGCTGTTTTTT.

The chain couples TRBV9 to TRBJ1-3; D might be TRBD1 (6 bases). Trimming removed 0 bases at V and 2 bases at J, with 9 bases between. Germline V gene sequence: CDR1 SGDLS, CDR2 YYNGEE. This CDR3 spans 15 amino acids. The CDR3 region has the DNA TGTGCCAGCAGCGTAGACCCAGGGGCTGGAAACACCATATATTTT. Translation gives CASSVDPGAGNTIYF. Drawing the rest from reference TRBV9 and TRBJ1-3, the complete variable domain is DSGVTQTPKHLITATGQRVTLRCSPRSGDLSVYWYQQSLDQGLQFLIQYYNGEERAKGNILERFSAQQFPDLHSELNLSSLELGDSALYFCASSVDPGAGNTIYFGEGSWLTVV.

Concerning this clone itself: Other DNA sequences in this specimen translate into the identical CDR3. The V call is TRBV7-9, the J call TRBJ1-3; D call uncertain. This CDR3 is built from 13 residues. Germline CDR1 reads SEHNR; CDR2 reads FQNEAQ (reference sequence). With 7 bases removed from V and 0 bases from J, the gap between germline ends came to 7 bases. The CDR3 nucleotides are TGTGCCAGCAAGGGATTCTCTGGAAACACCATATATTTT. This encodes CASKGFSGNTIYF.